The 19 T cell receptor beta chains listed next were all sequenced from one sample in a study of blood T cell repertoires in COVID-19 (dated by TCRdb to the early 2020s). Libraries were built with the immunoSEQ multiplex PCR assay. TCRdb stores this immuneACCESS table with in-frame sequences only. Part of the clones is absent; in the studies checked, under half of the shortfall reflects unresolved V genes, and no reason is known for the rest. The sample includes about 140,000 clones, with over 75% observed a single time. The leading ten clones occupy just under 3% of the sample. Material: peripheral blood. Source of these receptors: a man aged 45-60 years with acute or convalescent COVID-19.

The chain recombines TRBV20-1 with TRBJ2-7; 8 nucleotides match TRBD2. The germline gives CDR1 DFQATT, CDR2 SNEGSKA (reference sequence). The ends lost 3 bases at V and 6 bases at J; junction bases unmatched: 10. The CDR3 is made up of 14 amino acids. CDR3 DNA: TGCAGTGCTAGTCCAGCGGGGGACCCCAGCGAGCAGTACTTC. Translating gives CSASPAGDPSEQYF.

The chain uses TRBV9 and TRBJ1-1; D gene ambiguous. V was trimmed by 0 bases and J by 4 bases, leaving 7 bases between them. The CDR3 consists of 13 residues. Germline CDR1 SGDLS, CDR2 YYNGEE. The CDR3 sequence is CASSVAEGTEAFF. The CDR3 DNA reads TGTGCCAGCAGCGTAGCTGAGGGCACTGAAGCTTTCTTT.

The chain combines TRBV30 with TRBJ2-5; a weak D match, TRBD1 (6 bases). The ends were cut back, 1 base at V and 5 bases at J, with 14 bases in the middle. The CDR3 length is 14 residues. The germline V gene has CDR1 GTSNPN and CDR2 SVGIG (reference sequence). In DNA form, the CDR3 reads TGTGCCTGGAGTGACGGCAGGGGATGGGAGACCCAGTACTTC. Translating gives CAWSDGRGWETQYF.

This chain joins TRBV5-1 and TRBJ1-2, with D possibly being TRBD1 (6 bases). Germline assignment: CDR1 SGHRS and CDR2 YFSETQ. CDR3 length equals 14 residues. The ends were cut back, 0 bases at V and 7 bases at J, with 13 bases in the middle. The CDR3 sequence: CASSLDQGIGGYTF. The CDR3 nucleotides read TGCGCCAGCAGCTTGGACCAGGGGATTGGTGGCTACACCTTC.

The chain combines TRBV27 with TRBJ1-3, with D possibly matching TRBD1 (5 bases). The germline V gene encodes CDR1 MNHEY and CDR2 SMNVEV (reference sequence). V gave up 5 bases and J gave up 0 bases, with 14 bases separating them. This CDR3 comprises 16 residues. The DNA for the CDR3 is TGTGCCAGCAGTCAAGACAGTCCCCGCTCTGGAAACACCATATATTTT. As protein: CASSQDSPRSGNTIYF.

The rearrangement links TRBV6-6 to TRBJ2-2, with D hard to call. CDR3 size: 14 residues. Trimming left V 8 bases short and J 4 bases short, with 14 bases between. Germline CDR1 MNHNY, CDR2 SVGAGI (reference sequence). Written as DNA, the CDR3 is TGTGCCAGCTGCTCTCTTAGCCCCACCGGGGAGCTGTTTTTT. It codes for CASCSLSPTGELFF.

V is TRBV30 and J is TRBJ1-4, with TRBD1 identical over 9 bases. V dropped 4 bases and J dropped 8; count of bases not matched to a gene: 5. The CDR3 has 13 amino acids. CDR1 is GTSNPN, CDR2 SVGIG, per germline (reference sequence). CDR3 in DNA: TGTGCCTGGACCTCCGGGACAGGGGAAAAACTGTTTTTT. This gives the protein CAWTSGTGEKLFF.

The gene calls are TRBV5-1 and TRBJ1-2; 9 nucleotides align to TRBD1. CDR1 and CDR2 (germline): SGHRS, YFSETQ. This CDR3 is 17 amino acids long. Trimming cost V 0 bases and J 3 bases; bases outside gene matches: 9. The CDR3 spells CASSLAAGTGSYYGYTF. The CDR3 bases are TGCGCCAGCAGCTTGGCCGCTGGGACAGGGAGTTACTATGGCTACACCTTC.

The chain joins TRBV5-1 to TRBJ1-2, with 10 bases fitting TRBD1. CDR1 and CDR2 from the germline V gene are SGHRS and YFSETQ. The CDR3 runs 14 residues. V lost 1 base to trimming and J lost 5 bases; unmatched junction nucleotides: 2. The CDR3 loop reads CASSLRDRGYGYTF. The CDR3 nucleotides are TGCGCCAGCAGCTTGCGGGACAGGGGTTATGGCTACACCTTC.

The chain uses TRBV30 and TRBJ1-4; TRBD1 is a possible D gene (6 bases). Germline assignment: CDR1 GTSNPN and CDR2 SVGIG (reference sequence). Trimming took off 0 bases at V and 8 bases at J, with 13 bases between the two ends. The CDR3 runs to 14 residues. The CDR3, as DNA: TGTGCCTGGAGTGTATGGGGGCAAGGGGAAAAACTGTTTTTT. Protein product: CAWSVWGQGEKLFF.

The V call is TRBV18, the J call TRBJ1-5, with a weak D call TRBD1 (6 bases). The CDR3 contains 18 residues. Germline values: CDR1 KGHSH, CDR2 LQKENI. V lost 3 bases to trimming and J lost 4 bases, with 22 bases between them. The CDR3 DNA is TGTGCCAGCTCACCGGCCCTGGGAGGGGGTAGTGTAAATCAGCCCCAGCATTTT. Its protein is CASSPALGGGSVNQPQHF.

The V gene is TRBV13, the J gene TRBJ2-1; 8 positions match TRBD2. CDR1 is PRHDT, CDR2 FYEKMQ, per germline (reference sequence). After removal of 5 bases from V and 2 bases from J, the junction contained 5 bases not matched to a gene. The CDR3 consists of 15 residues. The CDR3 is CASSRSGDTYNEQFF. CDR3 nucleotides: TGTGCCAGCAGCCGTAGCGGGGACACCTACAATGAGCAGTTCTTC. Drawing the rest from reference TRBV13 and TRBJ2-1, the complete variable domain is AAGVIQSPRHLIKEKRETATLKCYPIPRHDTVYWYQQGPGQDPQFLISFYEKMQSDKGSIPDRFSAQQFSDYHSELNMSSLELGDSALYFCASSRSGDTYNEQFFGPGTRLTVL.

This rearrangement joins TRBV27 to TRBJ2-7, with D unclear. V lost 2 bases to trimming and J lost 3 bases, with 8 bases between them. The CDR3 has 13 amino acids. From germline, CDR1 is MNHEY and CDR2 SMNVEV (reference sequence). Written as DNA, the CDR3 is TGTGCCAGCAGTTTAACGCTAGGCTACGAGCAGTACTTC. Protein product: CASSLTLGYEQYF.

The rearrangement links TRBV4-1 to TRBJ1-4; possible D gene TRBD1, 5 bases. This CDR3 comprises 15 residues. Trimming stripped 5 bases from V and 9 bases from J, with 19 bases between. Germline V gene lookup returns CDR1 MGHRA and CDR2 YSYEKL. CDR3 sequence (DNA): TGCGCCAGCAGCTCCAAAAACTCGGGGGTACAAAAACTGTTTTTT. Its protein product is CASSSKNSGVQKLFF.

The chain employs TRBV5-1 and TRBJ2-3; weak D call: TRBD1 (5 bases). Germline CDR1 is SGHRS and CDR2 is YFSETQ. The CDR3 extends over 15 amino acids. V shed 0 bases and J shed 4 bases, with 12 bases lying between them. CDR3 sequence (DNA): TGCGCCAGCAGCTTGGAGGCCAGGGTCTCAGATACGCAGTATTTT. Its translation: CASSLEARVSDTQYF.

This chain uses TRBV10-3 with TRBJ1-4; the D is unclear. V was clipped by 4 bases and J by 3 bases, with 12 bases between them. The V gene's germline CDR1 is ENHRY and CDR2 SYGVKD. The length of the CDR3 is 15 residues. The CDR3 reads CAISGADSSNEKLFF. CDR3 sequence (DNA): TGTGCCATCAGTGGCGCCGATAGCTCTAATGAAAAACTGTTTTTT.

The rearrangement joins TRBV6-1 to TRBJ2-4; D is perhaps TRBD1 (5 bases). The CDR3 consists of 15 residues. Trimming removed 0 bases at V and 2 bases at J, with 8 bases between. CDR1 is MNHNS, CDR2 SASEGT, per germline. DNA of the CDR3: TGTGCCAGCAGTGAAGCCAGGGTGTCCAAAAACATTCAGTACTTC. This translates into CASSEARVSKNIQYF.

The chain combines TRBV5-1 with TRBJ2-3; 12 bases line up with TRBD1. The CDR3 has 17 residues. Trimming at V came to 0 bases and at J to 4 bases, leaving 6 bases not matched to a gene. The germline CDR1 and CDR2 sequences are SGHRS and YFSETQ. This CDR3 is CASSLAPGTGGADTQYF. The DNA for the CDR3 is TGCGCCAGCAGCTTGGCTCCCGGGACAGGGGGCGCAGATACGCAGTATTTT.

CDR3 DNA: TGTGCCAGTAGTTCTAACCGGGAGCTCCCTGAAGCTTTCTTT. Its translation: CASSSNRELPEAFF. The chain employs TRBV19 and TRBJ1-1; no clear D. This CDR3 region has 14 residues. CDR1 is LNHDA, CDR2 SQIVND, per germline (reference sequence). The V gene lost 5 bases and the J gene lost 6 bases, with 16 bases spanning the gap.